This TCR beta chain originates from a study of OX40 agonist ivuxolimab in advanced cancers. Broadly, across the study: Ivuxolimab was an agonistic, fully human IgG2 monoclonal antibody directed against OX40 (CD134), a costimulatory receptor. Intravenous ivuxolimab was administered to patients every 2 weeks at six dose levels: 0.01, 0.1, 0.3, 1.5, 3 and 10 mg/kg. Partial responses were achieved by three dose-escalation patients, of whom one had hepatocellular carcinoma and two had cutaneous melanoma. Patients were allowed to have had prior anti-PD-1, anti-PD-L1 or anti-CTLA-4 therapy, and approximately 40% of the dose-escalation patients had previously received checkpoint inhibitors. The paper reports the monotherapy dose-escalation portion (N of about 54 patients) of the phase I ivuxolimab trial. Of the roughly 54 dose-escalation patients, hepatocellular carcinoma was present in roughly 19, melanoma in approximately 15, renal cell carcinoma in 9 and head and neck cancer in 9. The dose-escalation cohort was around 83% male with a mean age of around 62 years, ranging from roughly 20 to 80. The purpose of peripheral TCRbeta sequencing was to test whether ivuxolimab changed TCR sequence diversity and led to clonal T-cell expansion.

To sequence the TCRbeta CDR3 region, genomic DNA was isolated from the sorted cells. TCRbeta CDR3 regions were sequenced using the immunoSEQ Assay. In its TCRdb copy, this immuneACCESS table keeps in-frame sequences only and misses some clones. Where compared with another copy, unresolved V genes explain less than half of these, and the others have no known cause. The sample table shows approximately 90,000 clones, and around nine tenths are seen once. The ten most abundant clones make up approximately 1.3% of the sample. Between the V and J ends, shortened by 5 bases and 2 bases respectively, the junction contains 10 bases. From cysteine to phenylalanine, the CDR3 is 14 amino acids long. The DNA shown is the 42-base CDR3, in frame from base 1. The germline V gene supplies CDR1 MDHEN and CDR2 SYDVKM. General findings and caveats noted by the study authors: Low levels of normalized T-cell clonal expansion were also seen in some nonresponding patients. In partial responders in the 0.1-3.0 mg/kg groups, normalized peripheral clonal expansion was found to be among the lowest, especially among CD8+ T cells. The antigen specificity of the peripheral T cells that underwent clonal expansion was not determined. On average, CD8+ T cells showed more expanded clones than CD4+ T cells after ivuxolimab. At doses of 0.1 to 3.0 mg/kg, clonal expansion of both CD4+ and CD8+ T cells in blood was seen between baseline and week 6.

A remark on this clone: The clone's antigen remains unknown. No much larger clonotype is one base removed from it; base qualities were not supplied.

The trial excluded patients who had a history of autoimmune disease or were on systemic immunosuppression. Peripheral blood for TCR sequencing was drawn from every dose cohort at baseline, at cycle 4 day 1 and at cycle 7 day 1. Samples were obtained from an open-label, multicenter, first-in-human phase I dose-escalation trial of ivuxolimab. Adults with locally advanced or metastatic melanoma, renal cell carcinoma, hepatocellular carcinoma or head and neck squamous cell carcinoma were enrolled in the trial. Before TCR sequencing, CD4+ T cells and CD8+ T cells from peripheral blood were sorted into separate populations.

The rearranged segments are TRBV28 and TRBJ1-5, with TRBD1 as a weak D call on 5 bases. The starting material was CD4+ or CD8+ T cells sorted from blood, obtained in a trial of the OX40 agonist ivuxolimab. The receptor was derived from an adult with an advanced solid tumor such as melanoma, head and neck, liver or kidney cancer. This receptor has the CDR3 CASSRGSGNQPQHF. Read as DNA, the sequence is TGTGCCAGCAGTCGGGGGTCGGGCAATCAGCCCCAGCATTTT.